Each of the 26 T cell receptor beta chains below was sequenced from the same sample in a study of T cell clonality in common variable immunodeficiency (dated by TCRdb to between 2015 and 2017). The library relied on the immunoSEQ multiplex PCR assay. The immuneACCESS repertoire file appears here via TCRdb, limited to in-frame rearrangements. These files lack a portion of the clones; in checked studies, under half of the deficit traces to unresolved V genes, and the cause of the others is not known. This sample shows about 37,000 clones, and none of them turns up only once. About 0.86% of the sample goes to the ten largest clones. Material: peripheral blood mononuclear cells. The source is a person aged 18 to 70 in good health.

This clone was counted many times. The read comes to an end 3 residues before the CDR3 does, leaving the germline J gene to fill in the end. The chain links TRBV7-2 to TRBJ1-2, with 12 bases fitting TRBD1. CDR1 and CDR2 from the germline V gene are SGHTA and FQGNSA. V was pared by 5 bases and J by 7 bases, with 5 bases of the junction left unmatched. The CDR3 extends over 14 amino acids. The CDR3 protein is CASSPGQGASGYTF. The CDR3 DNA, read in part, is TGTGCCAGCAGCCCGGGACAGGGGGCATCTGGC.

This clone was found many times. The DNA ends 3 residues before the CDR3 does, and the rest of the CDR3 is filled in from the germline J gene. This sequence joins TRBV18 and TRBJ2-3; 7 nucleotides align to TRBD1. CDR1 and CDR2 (germline): KGHSH, LQKENI. CDR3 length: 13 amino acids. V was pared by 6 bases and J by 6 bases, with 6 bases of the junction left unmatched. The CDR3 bases that were read are TGTGCCAGCTCGAAGGGGGCTCGGGATACG. It translates to CASSKGARDT. The whole CDR3 reads CASSKGARDTQYF.

This clone was picked up many times. The sequence runs out 3 residues before the end of the CDR3; the remainder is reconstructed from the germline J gene. The chain joins TRBV7-2 to TRBJ2-7; 7 bases match TRBD1. Germline V gene data show CDR1 as SGHTA and CDR2 as FQGNSA. The length of the CDR3 is 14 residues. Trimming cost V 6 bases and J 3 bases; bases outside gene matches: 8. The DNA read from the CDR3 is TGTGCCAGCAGGGTTCCGGGACAGAGCTACGAG. Translating it yields CASRVPGQSYE. The CDR3 as a whole reads CASRVPGQSYEQYF.

Ten or more counts support this clone. Read coverage stops 3 residues before the CDR3 terminus; the germline J gene supplies the remainder. The chain carries TRBV24-1 and TRBJ2-1; D is possibly TRBD1 (7 bases). CDR3 size: 13 residues. CDR1 is KGHDR and CDR2 is SFDVKD in the germline V gene. Trimming removed 4 bases from V and 6 bases from J, with 9 bases in between. The CDR3 spells CATSDRGVNEQFF. The sequenced part of the CDR3 DNA is TGTGCCACCAGTGACAGGGGGGTCAATGAG.

This clone was picked up many times. The observed sequence ends 3 residues before the CDR3 terminus, with the missing tail filled in from the germline J gene. This chain uses TRBV14 with TRBJ1-2, with D tentatively TRBD1 (6 bases). CDR3 length: 15 amino acids. The germline CDR1 and CDR2 sequences are SGHDN and FVKESK. V was trimmed by 4 bases and J by 4 bases, leaving 16 bases between them. The CDR3 DNA, read in part, is TGTGCCAGCAGCCCACCGGGACACCTCGTCTATGGC. It encodes CASSPPGHLVYG. The complete CDR3 reads CASSPPGHLVYGYTF.

The table lists this clone with many counts. Read coverage stops 3 residues before the CDR3 terminus; the germline J gene supplies the remainder. The V gene is TRBV5-5, the J gene TRBJ1-4; D not resolved. V dropped 0 bases and J dropped 5 bases, with 5 bases sitting between them. This CDR3 contains 13 residues. CDR1 SGHKS and CDR2 YYEKEE come from the germline V gene (reference sequence). The part of the CDR3 DNA that was read is TGTGCCAGCAGCTTGGTACGGAATGAAAAA. This encodes CASSLVRNEK. The whole CDR3 protein reads CASSLVRNEKLFF.

This clone was counted at least ten times. The CDR3 end falls 3 residues outside the read, so it is completed with the germline J gene. The chain has TRBV12-5 and TRBJ2-1, with TRBD2 identical over 10 bases. This CDR3 is built from 17 residues. Germline CDR1 and CDR2: LGHNT and FRNRAP. Trimming took 0 bases from V and 7 from J; bases not matched to a gene: 9. CDR3 DNA, as far as it was read: TGTGCTAGTGGTTTGGTACGCATTGAACTAGCGGGAAATGAG. Translated: CASGLVRIELAGNE. The full-length CDR3 reads as CASGLVRIELAGNEQFF.

Turning to this clone: The DNA ends 3 residues before the CDR3 does, and the rest of the CDR3 is filled in from the germline J gene. This rearrangement joins TRBV19 to TRBJ1-1; 10 bases line up with TRBD1. V dropped 7 bases and J dropped 2; count of bases not matched to a gene: 10. This CDR3 contains 16 residues. CDR1 is LNHDA and CDR2 is SQIVND in the germline V gene (reference sequence). The part of the CDR3 DNA that was read is TGTGCCAGTACTGCCTGGGACAGGGGAGTTAACACTGAA. This codes for CASTAWDRGVNTE. The complete CDR3 sequence is CASTAWDRGVNTEAFF.

To note about this clone: The CDR3 end is not reached by the read, which stops 3 residues before it; the germline J gene fills it in. The chain couples TRBV7-9 to TRBJ1-1, with 8 nucleotides matching TRBD1. The V gene end was trimmed by 5 bases and the J gene end by 1 base; junction bases not matched to a gene: 6. Germline values: CDR1 SEHNR, CDR2 FQNEAQ (reference sequence). The CDR3 extends over 15 amino acids. The CDR3 bases that were read are TGTGCCAGCAGCCCGTGGACAGGGCGGAACACTGAA. This encodes CASSPWTGRNTE. The CDR3 as a whole reads CASSPWTGRNTEAFF.

The sample holds many counts of this clone. The read ends 3 residues shy of where the CDR3 ends; the end is completed using the germline J gene. The chain recombines TRBV5-1 with TRBJ2-1; D is perhaps TRBD2 (6 bases). The CDR3 is 14 amino acids. The germline CDR1 and CDR2 sequences are SGHRS and YFSETQ. V was shortened by 4 bases and J by 7 bases, with 15 bases between the two germline ends. CDR3 in amino acids: CASSAGTPSNEQFF. Incomplete CDR3 DNA: TGCGCCAGCAGCGCCGGGACTCCTTCTAATGAG.

This clone was counted many times. The CDR3 is cut off 3 residues early in the read; its end comes from the germline J gene. The rearrangement uses TRBV7-2 and TRBJ2-7; the match to TRBD1 covers 8 bases. Germline CDR1 and CDR2: SGHTA and FQGNSA. V was pared by 6 bases and J by 2 bases, with 3 bases of the junction left unmatched. The CDR3 covers 13 residues. The CDR3 loop is CASSRDRTYEQYF. The CDR3 bases that were read are TGTGCCAGCAGTAGGGACAGGACCTACGAG.

With respect to this clone: The read finishes 3 residues shy of the CDR3 end, and the germline J gene is used to complete it. The chain employs TRBV5-8 and TRBJ2-7, with D perhaps TRBD1 (5 bases). V lost 5 bases, J lost 2 bases, and 11 bases lay in between. The CDR3 covers 13 residues. Germline V gene sequence: CDR1 SGHTS, CDR2 YDEGEE. The CDR3 bases that were read are TGTGCCAGCAGGGACACGACGGCCTACGAG. This encodes CASRDTTAYE. From start to end, the CDR3 is CASRDTTAYEQYF. Full variable domain (missing parts from reference TRBV5-8 and TRBJ2-7): EAGVTQSPTHLIKTRGQQATLRCSPISGHTSVYWYQQALGLGLQFLLWYDEGEERNRGNFPPRFSGRQFPNYSSELNVNALELEDSALYLCASRDTTAYEQYFGPGTRLTVT.

This clone has a count of ten or more. The CDR3 region is CASSQARNTDTQYF. The sequenced part of the CDR3 DNA is TGTGCCAGCAGCCAGGCCAGAAACACAGATACG. The rearrangement links TRBV14 to TRBJ2-3, with D unclear. With the read ending 3 residues before the CDR3 end, the germline J gene is used to fill in that end. Germline-derived CDR1 and CDR2 are SGHDN and FVKESK. V lost 3 bases, J lost 2 bases, and 9 bases lay in between. CDR3 length: 14 residues.

This clone was detected ten times or more. The CDR3 extends 3 residues past the end of the read, so its final part is completed from the germline J gene. The chain carries TRBV18 and TRBJ1-6; possible D gene TRBD1, 5 bases. Germline V gene lookup returns CDR1 KGHSH and CDR2 LQKENI. V shed 7 bases and J shed 8 bases, with 21 bases lying between them. The CDR3 has 16 residues. The CDR3 bases that were read are TGTGCCAGCTTACCCAGAAGACAGAAACCGTATTCACCC. It yields the protein CASLPRRQKPYSP. The full CDR3 sequence reads CASLPRRQKPYSPLHF.

This clone has a count of ten or more. The read gets to within 3 residues of the CDR3 end, and the germline J gene fills in the rest. The V call is TRBV30, the J call TRBJ1-3; weak D call: TRBD1 (6 bases). Trimming pared 3 bases from V and 5 bases from J, leaving 14 bases between. There are 14 residues in the CDR3. Germline values: CDR1 GTSNPN, CDR2 SVGIG (reference sequence). The sequenced part of the CDR3 DNA is TGTGCCTGGAGCCTTGGCCAGGGGCGAAACACC. This codes for CAWSLGQGRNT. The full-length CDR3 reads as CAWSLGQGRNTIYF.

This clone was found many times. The CDR3 goes on 3 residues after the read ends, and that part is filled in from the germline J gene. The chain recombines TRBV28 with TRBJ2-2, with D maybe TRBD2 (6 bases). The V and J ends lost 10 bases and 7 bases respectively, with 13 bases between them. Germline V gene lookup returns CDR1 MDHEN and CDR2 SYDVKM. The CDR3 is 12 residues long. The sequenced CDR3 bases are TGTGCCACCTCGGGACTCTACGGGGAG. It codes for CATSGLYGE. The complete CDR3 sequence is CATSGLYGELFF.

This clone is medium-sized in the sample. The read finishes 3 residues shy of the CDR3 end, and the germline J gene is used to complete it. The rearrangement uses TRBV30 and TRBJ2-6, with 7 bases that match TRBD1. After removal of 0 bases from V and 3 bases from J, the junction contained 8 bases not matched to a gene. The CDR3 spans 17 residues. Germline loops: CDR1 GTSNPN, CDR2 SVGIG (reference sequence). CDR3 bases read: TGTGCCTGGAGTGTCCCCAGGGGGTTAAGTGGGGCCAACGTC. It encodes CAWSVPRGLSGANV. From start to end, the CDR3 is CAWSVPRGLSGANVLTF.

Of note for this clone: The read stops 3 residues short of the end of the CDR3; the missing end is completed from the germline J gene. The chain has TRBV23-1 and TRBJ1-1; perhaps TRBD1 as D (5 bases). TRBV23-1 is placed among ORFs of uncertain function. The CDR3 runs to 14 residues. V was cut by 0 bases and J by 4 bases, with 9 bases left in between. The CDR3 bases that were read are TGCGCCAGCAGTCAATCGGAGGGGCCCACTGAA. Its protein is CASSQSEGPTE. Given in full, the CDR3 is CASSQSEGPTEAFF.

This clone was seen ten or more times. The read finishes 3 residues shy of the CDR3 end, and the germline J gene is used to complete it. This rearrangement joins TRBV18 to TRBJ1-2, with 7 bases matching TRBD1. This CDR3 contains 14 residues. Germline CDR1 is KGHSH and CDR2 is LQKENI. Trimming removed 3 bases from V and 3 bases from J; junction bases left unmatched: 4. The covered CDR3 bases are TGTGCCAGCTCACCGGGACAGTTAGACTATGGC. Amino acid sequence: CASSPGQLDYG. Given in full, the CDR3 is CASSPGQLDYGYTF.

This clone was picked up many times. With the read ending 3 residues before the CDR3 end, the germline J gene is used to fill in that end. The chain has TRBV7-8 and TRBJ1-3, with D possibly matching TRBD1 (5 bases). The CDR3 runs 12 residues. CDR1 is SGHVS and CDR2 is FQNEAQ in the germline V gene. Trimming took 6 bases from V and 8 from J, leaving 11 bases between them. CDR3 bases read: TGTGCCAGCAGTTCAGGGTTAGACACC. Protein: CASSSGLDT. In full, the CDR3 reads CASSSGLDTIYF.

At least ten counts were recorded for this clone. The sequenced fragment ends 3 residues before the CDR3 boundary, so the rest is inferred from the germline J gene. This chain links TRBV30 with TRBJ2-2; 7 bases line up with TRBD1. Germline V gives CDR1 GTSNPN, CDR2 SVGIG (reference sequence). This CDR3 has 16 residues. Trimming took 2 bases from V and 6 from J; bases not matched to a gene: 12. Partial CDR3 DNA: TGTGCCTGGAGTCAAATCCCGACAGGGCAACCCGGGGAG. Protein product: CAWSQIPTGQPGE. The whole CDR3 reads CAWSQIPTGQPGELFF.

This clone was picked up many times. The CDR3 goes on 3 residues after the read ends, and that part is filled in from the germline J gene. The chain is built from TRBV2 and TRBJ2-1, with 14 bases that match TRBD2. The germline V gene encodes CDR1 SNHLY and CDR2 FYNNEI. The CDR3 runs to 16 residues. V shed 10 bases, J shed 7 bases, and the junction held 12 bases outside the gene matches. CDR3 region: CATTTGLAGVGNEQFF. CDR3 DNA, as far as it was read: TGTGCCACTACAACGGGACTAGCGGGAGTTGGGAATGAG.

This clone came up many times. The CDR3 end is not reached by the read, which stops 3 residues before it; the germline J gene fills it in. The chain employs TRBV30 and TRBJ2-4; D unclear. The CDR3 loop spans 12 amino acids. CDR1 is GTSNPN, CDR2 SVGIG, per germline (reference sequence). Deletions cut 4 bases from V and 8 bases from J, with 12 bases between. The CDR3 here is CAWTPGSDIQYF. The CDR3 bases that were read are TGTGCCTGGACCCCAGGTTCGGACATT. The full variable domain, rest sourced from reference TRBV30 and TRBJ2-4, is SQTIHQWPATLVQPVGSPLSLECTVEGTSNPNLYWYRQAAGRGLQLLFYSVGIGQISSEVPQNLSASRPQDRQFILSSKKLLLSDSGFYLCAWTPGSDIQYFGAGTRLSVL.

This clone was observed a few times. The missing CDR3 end, 3 residues past where the read stops, is filled in from the germline J gene. The rearrangement links TRBV7-8 to TRBJ2-5, with 9 positions matching TRBD2. This CDR3 has 18 amino acids. J gave up 4 bases and V 1 base, and 13 bases lay outside the gene matches. CDR1 is SGHVS, CDR2 FQNEAQ, per germline. The covered CDR3 bases are TGTGCCAGCAGCTTAGTTGGTACGGGAGCGGGAGGCGGAGAGACC. Its protein product is CASSLVGTGAGGGET. The CDR3 as a whole reads CASSLVGTGAGGGETQYF.

This clone was counted at least ten times. CDR3 DNA, as far as it was read: TGCGCCAGCAGCCAAGGACAGGGGTCGAACACTGAA. Translation: CASSQGQGSNTE. The whole CDR3 sequence is CASSQGQGSNTEAFF. J is TRBJ1-1 and V is TRBV4-1; 8 bases are shared with TRBD1. Read sequence stops 3 residues before the CDR3 end, and the germline J gene provides the missing end. The V segment lost 1 base and the J segment 1 base; nucleotides outside the gene matches: 2. The CDR3 length is 15 residues. CDR1 is MGHRA, CDR2 YSYEKL, per germline.

This clone was found many times. The read ends 3 residues early relative to the CDR3; the germline J gene fills the gap. The chain combines TRBV29-1 with TRBJ2-1; 9 bases fit TRBD2. V was clipped by 1 base and J by 8 bases; unmatched bases: 9. CDR1 is SQVTM, CDR2 ANQGSEA, per germline. This CDR3 has 15 residues. Incomplete CDR3 DNA: TGCAGCGTTGAAGGTCTAGCGGGAAGGCTCGATGAG. This sequence encodes CSVEGLAGRLDE. The complete CDR3 sequence is CSVEGLAGRLDEQFF.